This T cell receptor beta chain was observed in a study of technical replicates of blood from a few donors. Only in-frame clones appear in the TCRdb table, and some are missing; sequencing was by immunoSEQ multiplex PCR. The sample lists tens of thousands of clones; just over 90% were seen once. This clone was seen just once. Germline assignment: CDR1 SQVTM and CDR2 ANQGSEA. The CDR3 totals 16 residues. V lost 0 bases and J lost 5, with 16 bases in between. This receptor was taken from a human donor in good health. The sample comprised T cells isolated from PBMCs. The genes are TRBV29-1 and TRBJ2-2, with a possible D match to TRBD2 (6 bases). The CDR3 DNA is TGCAGCGTTGAAGATCGTGAGACTAGTGGGACCGGGGAGCTGTTTTTT. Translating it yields CSVEDRETSGTGELFF.